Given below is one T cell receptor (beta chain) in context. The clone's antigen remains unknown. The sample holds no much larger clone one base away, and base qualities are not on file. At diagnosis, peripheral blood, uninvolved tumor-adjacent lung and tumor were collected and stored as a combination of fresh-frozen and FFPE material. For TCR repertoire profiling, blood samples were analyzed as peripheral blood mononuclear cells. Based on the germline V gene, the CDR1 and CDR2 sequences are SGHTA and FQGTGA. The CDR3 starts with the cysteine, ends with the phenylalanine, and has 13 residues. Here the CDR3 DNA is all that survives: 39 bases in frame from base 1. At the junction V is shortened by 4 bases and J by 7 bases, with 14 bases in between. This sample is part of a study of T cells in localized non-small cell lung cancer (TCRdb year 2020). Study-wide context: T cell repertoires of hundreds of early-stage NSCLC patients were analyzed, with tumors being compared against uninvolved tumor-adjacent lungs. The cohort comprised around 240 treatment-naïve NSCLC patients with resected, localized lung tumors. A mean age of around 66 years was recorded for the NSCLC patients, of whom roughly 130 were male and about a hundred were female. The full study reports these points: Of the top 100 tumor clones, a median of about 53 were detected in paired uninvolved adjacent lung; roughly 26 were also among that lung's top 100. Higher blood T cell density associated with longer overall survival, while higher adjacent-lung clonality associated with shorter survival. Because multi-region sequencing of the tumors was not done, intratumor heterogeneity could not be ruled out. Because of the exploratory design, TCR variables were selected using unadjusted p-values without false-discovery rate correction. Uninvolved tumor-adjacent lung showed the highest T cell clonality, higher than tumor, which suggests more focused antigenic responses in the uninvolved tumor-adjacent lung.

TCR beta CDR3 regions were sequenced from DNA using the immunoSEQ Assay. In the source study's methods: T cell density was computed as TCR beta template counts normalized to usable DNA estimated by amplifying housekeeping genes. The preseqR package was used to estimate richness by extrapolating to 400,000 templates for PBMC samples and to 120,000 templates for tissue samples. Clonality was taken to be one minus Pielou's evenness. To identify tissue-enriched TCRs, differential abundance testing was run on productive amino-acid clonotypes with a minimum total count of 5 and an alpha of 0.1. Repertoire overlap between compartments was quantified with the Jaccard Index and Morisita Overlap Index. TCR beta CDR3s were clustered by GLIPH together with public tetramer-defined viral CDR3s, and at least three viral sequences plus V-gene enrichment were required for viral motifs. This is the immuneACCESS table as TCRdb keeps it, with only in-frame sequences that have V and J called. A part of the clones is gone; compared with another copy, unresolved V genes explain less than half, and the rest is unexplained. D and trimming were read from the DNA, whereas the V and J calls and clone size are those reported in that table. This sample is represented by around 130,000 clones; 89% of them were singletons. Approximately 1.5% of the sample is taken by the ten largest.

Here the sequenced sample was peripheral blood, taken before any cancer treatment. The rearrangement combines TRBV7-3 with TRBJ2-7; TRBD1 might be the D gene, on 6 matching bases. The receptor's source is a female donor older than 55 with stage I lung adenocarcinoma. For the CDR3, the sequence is CASSSQGYGEQYF. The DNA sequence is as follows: TGTGCCAGCAGCTCACAGGGTTATGGAGAGCAGTACTTC.